This T cell receptor (beta chain) was captured in a study of blood T cell repertoires in COVID-19 (dated by TCRdb to about 2020). In the study overall: The collaborator samples originated in the United States, Italy and Spain and spanned the acute and convalescent phases of COVID-19. Where available, HLA class I and class II types were taken from metadata supplied by the sample provider and were not determined by assay-based typing. The dataset comprised deeply sampled blood TCRbeta repertoires from subjects exposed to, actively infected with, or recovered from COVID-19. The prospective study material was composed of cDNA or gDNA derived from T cells, B-cell-depleted T cells, or PBMCs. The repertoires were made available in a free public database intended to serve as a resource for research on the immune response to SARS-CoV-2. Sample metadata almost always included a de-identified subject ID, COVID-19 status, age in years and sex. Samples were obtained from the ongoing ImmuneRACE study (first 160 participants) and from 1,200 or so subjects provided by 6 global collaborators. Points the paper makes about the study in general: How much clinical and demographic metadata was included differed by source and by participant, and the metadata was provided uncurated.

The collaborating institutions used their own protocols to collect whole blood in K2EDTA tubes. Collaborator samples were shipped for TCRbeta analysis as frozen whole blood, isolated PBMCs, or DNA extracted from either sample type. V loses 5 bases at its end and J loses 5 bases; junction bases beyond the gene matches: 4. The germline V gene supplies CDR1 SGHRS and CDR2 YFSETQ. The CDR3 contains 14 residues, cysteine and phenylalanine counted. The retained sequence is limited to the CDR3, 42 bases, with the frame set at the first base. TCRbeta CDR3 regions were amplified from genomic DNA using the immunoSEQ Assay, a bias-controlled multiplex PCR. Per the authors' processing: The number of nucleated cells in each sample was estimated by amplification of reference gene primers within the assay. Sequence reads were collapsed and filtered to measure the absolute abundance of every unique TCRbeta CDR3 rearrangement. For each sample, productive Simpson clonality was calculated by taking the square root of Simpson's diversity index across productive rearrangements. In its TCRdb copy, this immuneACCESS table keeps in-frame sequences only and misses some clones. Where compared with another copy, unresolved V genes explain less than half of these, and the others have no known cause. From that table come the V and J calls and clone size; the DNA was used to work out D and trimming. The sample yields 150,000 or so clones; about 90% were counted once. 4% of the sample comes from the top ten.

Concerning this clone: There is no known antigen for this receptor. No qualities accompany the bases; no much larger clone lies one base away.

The material sequenced was peripheral blood. The V and J segments used are TRBV5-1 and TRBJ2-2; TRBD1 aligns with 9 central bases. This clonotype originated in a woman aged 70-85 years with acute or convalescent COVID-19. The sequenced DNA is TGCGCCAGCAGTGGACAGGGGAAAACCGGGGAGCTGTTTTTT. This sequence encodes CASSGQGKTGELFF.